This T cell receptor (beta chain) was observed in a study of patients and donors after allogeneic stem cell transplantation. TCRdb re-called the RT-PCR reads through MiXCR, storing one row per CDR3 protein. Among 100,000 to 130,000 distinct CDR3 sequences, about a third were seen once, and the ten largest hold roughly 30%. This clonotype appeared a few times. V lost 5 bases, J lost 9 bases, and 13 bases lay in between. The CDR3 totals 13 residues. Germline CDR1 reads KGHDR; CDR2 reads SFDVKD. The sequencing input was blood, either unsorted or a sorted T cell fraction (not recorded which). The J gene is TRBJ2-1, the V gene TRBV24-1; TRBD1 might be the D (6 bases). The TCR originated in a human donor who was either an allogeneic HSCT recipient or a stem cell or donor lymphocyte infusion donor (not recorded which). It is not recorded whose cells these are; they may come from a transplant donor. CDR3 in DNA: TGTGCCACCAGTGGTGGGGGCCCTACTGAGCAGTTCTTC. It translates to CATSGGGPTEQFF.